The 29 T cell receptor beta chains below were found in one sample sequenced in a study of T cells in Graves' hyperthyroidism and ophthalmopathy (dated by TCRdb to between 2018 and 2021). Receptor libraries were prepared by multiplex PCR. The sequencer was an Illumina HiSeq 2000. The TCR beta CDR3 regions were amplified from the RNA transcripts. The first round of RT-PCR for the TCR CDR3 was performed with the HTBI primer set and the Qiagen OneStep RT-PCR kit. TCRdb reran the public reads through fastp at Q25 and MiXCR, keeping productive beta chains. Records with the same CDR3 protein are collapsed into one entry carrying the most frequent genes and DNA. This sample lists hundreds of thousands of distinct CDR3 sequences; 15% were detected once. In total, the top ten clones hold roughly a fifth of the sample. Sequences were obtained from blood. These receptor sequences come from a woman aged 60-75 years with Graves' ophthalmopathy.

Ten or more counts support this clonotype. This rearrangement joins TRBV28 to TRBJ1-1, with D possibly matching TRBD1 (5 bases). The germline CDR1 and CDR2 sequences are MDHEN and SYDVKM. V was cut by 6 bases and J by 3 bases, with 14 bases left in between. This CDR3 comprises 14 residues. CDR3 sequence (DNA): TGTGCCAGCAGACCACCGGGACCCGACACTGAAGCTTTCTTT. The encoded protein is CASRPPGPDTEAFF.

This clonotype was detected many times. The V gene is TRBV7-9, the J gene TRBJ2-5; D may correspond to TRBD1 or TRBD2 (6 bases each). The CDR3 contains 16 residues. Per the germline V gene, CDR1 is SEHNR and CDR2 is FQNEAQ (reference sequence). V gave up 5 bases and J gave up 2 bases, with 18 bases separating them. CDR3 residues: CASSQGPRRGQETQYF. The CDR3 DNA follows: TGTGCCAGCAGCCAAGGTCCGAGGAGGGGGCAAGAGACCCAGTACTTC. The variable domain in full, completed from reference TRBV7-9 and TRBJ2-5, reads DTGVSQNPRHKITKRGQNVTFRCDPISEHNRLYWYRQTLGQGPEFLTYFQNEAQLEKSRLLSDRFSAERPKGSFSTLEIQRTEQGDSAMYLCASSQGPRRGQETQYFGPGTRLLVL.

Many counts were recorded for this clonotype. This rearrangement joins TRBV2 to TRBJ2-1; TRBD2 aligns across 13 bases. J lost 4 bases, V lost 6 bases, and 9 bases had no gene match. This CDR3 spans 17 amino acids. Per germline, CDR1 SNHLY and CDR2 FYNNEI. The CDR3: CASRAGLAGEEYNEQFF. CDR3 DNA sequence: TGTGCCAGCAGGGCAGGACTAGCGGGAGAGGAATACAATGAGCAGTTCTTC.

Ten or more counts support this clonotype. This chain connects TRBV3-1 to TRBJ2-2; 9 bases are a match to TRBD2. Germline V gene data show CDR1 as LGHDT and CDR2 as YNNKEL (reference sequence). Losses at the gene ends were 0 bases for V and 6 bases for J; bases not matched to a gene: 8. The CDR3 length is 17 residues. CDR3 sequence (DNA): TGTGCCAGCAGCCAAGAAGGGGTAGCGGGAGAATCCGGGGAGCTGTTTTTT. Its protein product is CASSQEGVAGESGELFF.

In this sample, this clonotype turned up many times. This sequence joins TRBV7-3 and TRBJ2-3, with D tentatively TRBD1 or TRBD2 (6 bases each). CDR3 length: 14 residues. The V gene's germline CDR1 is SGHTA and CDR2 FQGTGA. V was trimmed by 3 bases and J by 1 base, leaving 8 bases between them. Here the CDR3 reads CASSLRGGTDTQYF. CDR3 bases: TGTGCCAGCAGCTTGAGGGGGGGCACAGATACGCAGTATTTT.

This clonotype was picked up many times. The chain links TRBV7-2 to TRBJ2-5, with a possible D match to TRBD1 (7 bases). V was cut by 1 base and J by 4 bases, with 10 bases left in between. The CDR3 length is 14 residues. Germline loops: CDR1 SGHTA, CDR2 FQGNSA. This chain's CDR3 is CASSLGRGPETQYF. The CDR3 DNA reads TGTGCCAGCAGCTTAGGGAGGGGGCCAGAGACCCAGTACTTC.

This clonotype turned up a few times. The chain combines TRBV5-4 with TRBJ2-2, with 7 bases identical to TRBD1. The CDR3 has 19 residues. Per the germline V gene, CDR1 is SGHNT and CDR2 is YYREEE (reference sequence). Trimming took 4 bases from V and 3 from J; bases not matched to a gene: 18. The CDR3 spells CASSLGLLGGNRDTGELFF. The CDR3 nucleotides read TGTGCCAGCAGCCTAGGGTTGTTAGGGGGCAACCGGGACACCGGGGAGCTGTTTTTT.

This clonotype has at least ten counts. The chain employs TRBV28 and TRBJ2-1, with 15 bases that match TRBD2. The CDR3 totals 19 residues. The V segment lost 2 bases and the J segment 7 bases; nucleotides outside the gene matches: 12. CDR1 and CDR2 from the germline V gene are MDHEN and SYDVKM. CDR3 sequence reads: CASSLTAGLAGGSRNEQFF. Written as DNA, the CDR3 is TGTGCCAGCAGTTTAACCGCGGGACTAGCGGGAGGTTCTCGGAATGAGCAGTTCTTC.

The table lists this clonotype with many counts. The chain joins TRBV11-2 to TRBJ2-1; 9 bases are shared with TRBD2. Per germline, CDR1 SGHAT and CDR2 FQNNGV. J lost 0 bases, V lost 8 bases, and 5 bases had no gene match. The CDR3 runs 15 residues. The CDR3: CASQTSGSSYNEQFF. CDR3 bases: TGTGCCAGCCAGACTAGCGGTAGCTCCTACAATGAGCAGTTCTTC.

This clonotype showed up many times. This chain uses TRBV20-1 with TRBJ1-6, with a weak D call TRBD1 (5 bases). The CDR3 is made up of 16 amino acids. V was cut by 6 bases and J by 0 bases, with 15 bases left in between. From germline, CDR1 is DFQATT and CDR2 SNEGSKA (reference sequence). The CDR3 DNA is TGCAGTGCGTCACCGGGACCCAGCTCCTATAATTCACCCCTCCACTTT. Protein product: CSASPGPSSYNSPLHF.

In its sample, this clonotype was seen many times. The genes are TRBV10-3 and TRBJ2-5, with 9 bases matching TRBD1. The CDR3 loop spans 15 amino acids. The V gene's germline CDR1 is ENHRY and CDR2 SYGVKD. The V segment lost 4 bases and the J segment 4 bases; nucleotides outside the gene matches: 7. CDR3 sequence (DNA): TGTGCCATCAGTGGGGACAGGGAGGCGGGAGAGACCCAGTACTTC. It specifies CAISGDREAGETQYF.

The CDR3 here is CASRDRPGGQEDYTF. As DNA, the CDR3 is TGTGCCAGCAGGGATAGACCGGGGGGGCAGGAAGACTACACCTTC. This chain uses TRBV6-2 or TRBV6-3 with TRBJ1-2, with a tentative D call TRBD1 (6 bases). V lost 6 bases and J lost 10, with 24 bases in between. The CDR3 sequence is 15 residues long. CDR1 MNHEY and CDR2 SVGEGT come from the germline V gene.

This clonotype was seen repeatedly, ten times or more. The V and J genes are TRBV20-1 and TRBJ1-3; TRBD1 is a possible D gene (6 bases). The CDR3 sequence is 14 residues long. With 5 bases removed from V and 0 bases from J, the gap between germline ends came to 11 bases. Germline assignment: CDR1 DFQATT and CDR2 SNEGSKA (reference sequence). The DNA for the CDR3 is TGCAGTGCTCGAAGACAGGACTCTGGAAACACCATATATTTT. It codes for CSARRQDSGNTIYF.

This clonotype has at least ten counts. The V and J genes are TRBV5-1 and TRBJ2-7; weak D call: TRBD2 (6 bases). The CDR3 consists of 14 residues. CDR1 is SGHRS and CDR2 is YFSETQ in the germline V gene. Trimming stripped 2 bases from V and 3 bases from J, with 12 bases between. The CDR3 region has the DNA TGCGCCAGCAGCTTCGAGGGAGGACTCTACGAGCAGTACTTC. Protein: CASSFEGGLYEQYF.

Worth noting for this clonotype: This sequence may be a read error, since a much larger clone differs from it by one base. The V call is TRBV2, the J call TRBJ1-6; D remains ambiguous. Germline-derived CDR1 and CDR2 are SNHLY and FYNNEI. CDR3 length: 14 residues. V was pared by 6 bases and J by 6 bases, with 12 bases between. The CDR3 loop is CASRDGVGNSPLHF. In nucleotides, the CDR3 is TGTGCCAGCAGGGACGGGGTCGGTAATTCACCCCTCCACTTT.

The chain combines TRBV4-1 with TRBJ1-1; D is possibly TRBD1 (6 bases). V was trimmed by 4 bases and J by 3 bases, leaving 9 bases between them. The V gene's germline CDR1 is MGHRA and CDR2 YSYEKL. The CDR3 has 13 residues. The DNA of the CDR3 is TGCGCCAGCAGCCCCTACAGGGACACTGAAGCTTTCTTT. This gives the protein CASSPYRDTEAFF.

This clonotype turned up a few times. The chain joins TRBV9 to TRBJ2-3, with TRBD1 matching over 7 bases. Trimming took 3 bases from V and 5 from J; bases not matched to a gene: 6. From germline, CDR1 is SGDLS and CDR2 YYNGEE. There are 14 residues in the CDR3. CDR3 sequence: CASSATGIIDTQYF. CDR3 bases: TGTGCCAGCAGCGCGACAGGGATAATAGATACGCAGTATTTT.

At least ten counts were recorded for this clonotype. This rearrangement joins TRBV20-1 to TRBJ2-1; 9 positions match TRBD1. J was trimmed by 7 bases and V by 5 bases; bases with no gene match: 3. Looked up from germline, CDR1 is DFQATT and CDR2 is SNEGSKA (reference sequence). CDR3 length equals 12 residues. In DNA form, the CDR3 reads TGCAGTGCTTGGGACAGGGTGAATGAGCAGTTCTTC. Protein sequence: CSAWDRVNEQFF.

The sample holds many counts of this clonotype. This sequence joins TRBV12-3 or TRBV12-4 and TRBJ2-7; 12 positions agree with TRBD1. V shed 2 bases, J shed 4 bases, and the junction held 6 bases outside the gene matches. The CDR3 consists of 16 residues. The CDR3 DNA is TGTGCCAGCAGTTTACCCTGGGGACAGGGGGCTTACGAGCAGTACTTC. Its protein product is CASSLPWGQGAYEQYF.

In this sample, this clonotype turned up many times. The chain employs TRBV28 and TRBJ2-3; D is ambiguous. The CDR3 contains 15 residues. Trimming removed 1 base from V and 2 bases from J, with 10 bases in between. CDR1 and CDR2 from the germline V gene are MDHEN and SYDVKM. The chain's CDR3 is CASSLSGSLTDTQYF. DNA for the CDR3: TGTGCCAGCAGTTTATCGGGCAGCCTCACAGATACGCAGTATTTT.

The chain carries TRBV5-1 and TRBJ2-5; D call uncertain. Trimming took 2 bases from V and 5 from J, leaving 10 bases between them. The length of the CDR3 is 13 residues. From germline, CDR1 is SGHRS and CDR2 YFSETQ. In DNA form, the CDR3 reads TGCGCCAGCAGCTTTGGGGTTGGGGAGACCCAGTACTTC. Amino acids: CASSFGVGETQYF. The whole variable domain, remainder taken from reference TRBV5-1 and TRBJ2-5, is KAGVTQTPRYLIKTRGQQVTLSCSPISGHRSVSWYQQTPGQGLQFLFEYFSETQRNKGNFPGRFSGRQFSNSRSEMNVSTLELGDSALYLCASSFGVGETQYFGPGTRLLVL.

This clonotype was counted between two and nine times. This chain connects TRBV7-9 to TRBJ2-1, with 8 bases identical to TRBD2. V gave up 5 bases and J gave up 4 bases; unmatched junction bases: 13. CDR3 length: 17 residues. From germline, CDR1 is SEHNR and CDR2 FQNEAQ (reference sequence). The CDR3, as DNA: TGTGCCAGCAGCCACTCAGGGTCCCGGGAGGGGTACAATGAGCAGTTCTTC. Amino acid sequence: CASSHSGSREGYNEQFF.

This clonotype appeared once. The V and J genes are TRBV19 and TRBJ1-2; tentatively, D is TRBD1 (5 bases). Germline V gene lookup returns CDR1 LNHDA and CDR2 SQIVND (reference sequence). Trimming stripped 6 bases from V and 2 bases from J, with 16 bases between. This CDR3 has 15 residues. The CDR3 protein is CASREGGAQNYGYTF. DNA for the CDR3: TGTGCCAGTAGGGAGGGCGGGGCGCAGAACTATGGCTACACCTTC.

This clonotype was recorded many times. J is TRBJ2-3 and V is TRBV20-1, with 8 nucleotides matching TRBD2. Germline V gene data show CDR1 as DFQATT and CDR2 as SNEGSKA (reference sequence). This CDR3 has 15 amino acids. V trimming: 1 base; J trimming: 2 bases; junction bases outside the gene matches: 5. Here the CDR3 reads CSARAGREVTDTQYF. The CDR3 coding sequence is TGCAGTGCTAGAGCCGGGCGGGAGGTCACAGATACGCAGTATTTT.

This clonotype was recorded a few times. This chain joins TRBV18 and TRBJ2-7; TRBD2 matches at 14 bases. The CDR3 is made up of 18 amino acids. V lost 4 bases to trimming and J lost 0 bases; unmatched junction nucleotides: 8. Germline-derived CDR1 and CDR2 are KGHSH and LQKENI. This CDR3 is CASSLSTSGRASSYEQYF. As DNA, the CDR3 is TGTGCCAGCTCACTGTCGACTAGCGGGAGGGCTAGCTCCTACGAGCAGTACTTC.

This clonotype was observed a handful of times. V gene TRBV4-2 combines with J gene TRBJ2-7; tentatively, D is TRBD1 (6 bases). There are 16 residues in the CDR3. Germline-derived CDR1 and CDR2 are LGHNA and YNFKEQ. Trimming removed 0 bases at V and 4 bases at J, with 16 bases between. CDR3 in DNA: TGTGCCAGCAGCCAAGATCGGGACATTATGCTTTACGAGCAGTACTTC. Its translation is CASSQDRDIMLYEQYF.

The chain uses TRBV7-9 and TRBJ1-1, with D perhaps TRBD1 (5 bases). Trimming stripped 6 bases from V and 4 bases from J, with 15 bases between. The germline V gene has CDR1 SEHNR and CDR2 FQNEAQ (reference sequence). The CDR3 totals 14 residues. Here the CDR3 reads CASSRGGLTTEAFF. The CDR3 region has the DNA TGTGCCAGCAGTAGGGGAGGGCTGACCACTGAAGCTTTCTTT.

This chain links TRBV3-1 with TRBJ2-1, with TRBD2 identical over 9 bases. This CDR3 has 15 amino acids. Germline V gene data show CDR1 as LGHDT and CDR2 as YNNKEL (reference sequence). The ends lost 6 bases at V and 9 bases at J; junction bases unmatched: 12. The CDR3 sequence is CASSLGIAGEREQFF. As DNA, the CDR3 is TGTGCCAGCAGTTTGGGTATAGCGGGAGAACGTGAGCAGTTCTTC.

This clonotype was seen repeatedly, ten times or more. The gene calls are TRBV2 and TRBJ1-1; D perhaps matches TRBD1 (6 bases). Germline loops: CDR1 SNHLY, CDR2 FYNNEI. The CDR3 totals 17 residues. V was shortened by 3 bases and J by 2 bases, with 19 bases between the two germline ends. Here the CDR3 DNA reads TGTGCCAGCAGTGAGTCCGGAGGTGAGGGGGGTAACACTGAAGCTTTCTTT. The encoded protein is CASSESGGEGGNTEAFF. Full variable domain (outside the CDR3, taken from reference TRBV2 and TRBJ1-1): EPEVTQTPSHQVTQMGQEVILRCVPISNHLYFYWYRQILGQKVEFLVSFYNNEISEKSEIFDDQFSVERPDGSNFTLKIRSTKLEDSAMYFCASSESGGEGGNTEAFFGQGTRLTVV.